A single sample is the source of the 25 T cell receptor beta chains below, sequenced in a study of T cells after yellow fever vaccination. TCRdb ran MiXCR on the 5' RACE reads and lists one entry per CDR3 protein. The data contain under 600,000 distinct CDR3 sequences, 21% of them seen just once; the ten biggest clones take up 16%. This material consisted of PBMCs, taken roughly 20 days after the first yellow fever vaccination. These TCRs come from a man aged 18 to 29 who received the YFV17D yellow fever vaccine.

This clonotype was observed many times. This rearrangement joins TRBV5-1 to TRBJ2-1; weak D call: TRBD2 (6 bases). V shed 0 bases and J shed 10 bases, with 11 bases lying between them. The CDR3 length is 13 residues. Looked up from germline, CDR1 is SGHRS and CDR2 is YFSETQ. CDR3 amino acids: CASSLGLEYEQFF. In DNA form, the CDR3 reads TGCGCCAGCAGCTTGGGACTAGAATACGAGCAGTTCTTC.

The chain is built from TRBV12-3 or TRBV12-4 and TRBJ1-2, with D perhaps TRBD1 (5 bases). The CDR3 covers 13 residues. Trimming removed 4 bases from V and 5 bases from J, with 11 bases in between. Here the CDR3 DNA reads TGTGCCAGCAGTTATTTTGAGGGGTATGGCTACACCTTC. Its translation is CASSYFEGYGYTF.

The table lists this clonotype with a few counts. CDR3 in DNA: TGTGCCAGCAGTTTAGACGGCGACCGCACAGATACGCAGTATTTT. This encodes CASSLDGDRTDTQYF. The J gene is TRBJ2-3, the V gene TRBV27; D not resolved. The germline V and J ends were trimmed by 2 bases and 1 base, with 10 bases remaining between them. The CDR3 sequence is 15 residues long. CDR1 MNHEY and CDR2 SMNVEV come from the germline V gene (reference sequence).

This clonotype came up a few times. The rearrangement joins TRBV9 to TRBJ2-7; TRBD1 agrees at 10 bases. The V and J ends lost 3 bases and 1 base, in that order; junction bases with no gene match: 4. The CDR3 has 15 residues. CDR1 is SGDLS and CDR2 is YYNGEE in the germline V gene. The CDR3, as DNA: TGTGCCAGCAGCGAGGGGACAGGGGTATCCTACGAGCAGTACTTC. It translates to CASSEGTGVSYEQYF.

The chain is built from TRBV28 and TRBJ1-6; perhaps TRBD1 as D (5 bases). This CDR3 is built from 11 residues. V dropped 7 bases and J dropped 13 bases, with 11 bases sitting between them. From germline, CDR1 is MDHEN and CDR2 SYDVKM. CDR3 nucleotides: TGTGCCAGCAACCAGGGATCGCCCCTCCACTTT. Its translation: CASNQGSPLHF.

This clonotype was seen a few times. CDR3 region: CASSEGQFSGNTIYF. The DNA of the CDR3 is TGCGCCAGCAGCGAGGGACAGTTCTCTGGAAACACCATATATTTT. The rearrangement joins TRBV5-1 to TRBJ1-3, with 7 positions matching TRBD1. This CDR3 contains 15 residues. The V gene's germline CDR1 is SGHRS and CDR2 YFSETQ. The J segment lost 0 bases and the V segment lost 4 bases, leaving 4 bases of the junction unmatched.

This clonotype was counted between two and nine times. The chain recombines TRBV13 with TRBJ2-2, with D unclear. V shed 7 bases and J shed 9 bases, with 15 bases lying between them. The CDR3 length is 13 residues. Germline CDR1 reads PRHDT; CDR2 reads FYEKMQ (reference sequence). The DNA of the CDR3 is TGTGCCAGCACCTCCCGGGCCCAAAGGGAGCTGTTTTTT. Translation: CASTSRAQRELFF.

V and J are TRBV12-3 or TRBV12-4 and TRBJ1-3; D not certain. The V gene lost 6 bases and the J gene lost 0 bases, with 12 bases spanning the gap. This CDR3 is built from 15 residues. DNA for the CDR3: TGTGCCAGCAGGTGGAGGGAGTTCTCTGGAAACACCATATATTTT. Its protein product is CASRWREFSGNTIYF.

The chain has TRBV7-2 and TRBJ1-1; D is ambiguous. Germline V lookup: CDR1 SGHTA, CDR2 FQGNSA. The V end lost 1 base, the J end lost 8 bases, and 11 bases lay between the germline ends. The CDR3 consists of 13 residues. The CDR3 DNA reads as TGTGCCAGCAGCTTAGTCCCGGTGGGAGAAGCTTTCTTT. Residues: CASSLVPVGEAFF. The whole variable domain, remainder taken from reference TRBV7-2 and TRBJ1-1, is GAGVSQSPSNKVTEKGKDVELRCDPISGHTALYWYRQSLGQGLEFLIYFQGNSAPDKSGLPSDRFSAERTGGSVSTLTIQRTQQEDSAVYLCASSLVPVGEAFFGQGTRLTVV.

The V call is TRBV27, the J call TRBJ2-1; 7 bases are shared with TRBD1. The germline V gene has CDR1 MNHEY and CDR2 SMNVEV (reference sequence). This CDR3 spans 15 amino acids. J lost 5 bases, V lost 2 bases, and 6 bases had no gene match. The CDR3 reads CASSLNWDRNNEQFF. The DNA of the CDR3 is TGTGCCAGCAGTTTAAATTGGGACAGAAACAATGAGCAGTTCTTC.

This clonotype was seen only once. The chain employs TRBV3-1 and TRBJ1-6; the D is unclear. Germline-derived CDR1 and CDR2 are LGHDT and YNNKEL (reference sequence). V was clipped by 0 bases and J by 6 bases, with 9 bases between them. This CDR3 comprises 15 residues. In DNA form, the CDR3 reads TGTGCCAGCAGCCAAGAACCCCAAATTAATTCACCCCTCCACTTT. This sequence encodes CASSQEPQINSPLHF. Filled out from reference TRBV3-1 and TRBJ1-6, the complete variable domain reads DTAVSQTPKYLVTQMGNDKSIKCEQNLGHDTMYWYKQDSKKFLKIMFSYNNKELIINETVPNRFSPKSPDKAHLNLHINSLELGDSAVYFCASSQEPQINSPLHFGNGTRLTVT.

The rearrangement links TRBV6-2 or TRBV6-3 to TRBJ2-5; 7 bases line up with TRBD1. V trimming: 7 bases; J trimming: 5 bases; junction bases outside the gene matches: 19. The CDR3 consists of 17 residues. Per germline, CDR1 MNHEY and CDR2 SVGEGT. CDR3: CASTLRGNRGFRETQYF. The CDR3 bases are TGTGCCAGCACTCTGAGGGGGAACAGGGGCTTTCGGGAGACCCAGTACTTC.

The CDR3 nucleotides read TGTGCCACCAGCACGGGGGGATCTAGCACAGATACGCAGTATTTT. This codes for CATSTGGSSTDTQYF. This sequence joins TRBV15 and TRBJ2-3; 7 bases are a match to TRBD2. This CDR3 is 15 amino acids long. Per the germline V gene, CDR1 is LNHNV and CDR2 is YYDKDF (reference sequence). Trimming at V came to 4 bases and at J to 0 bases, leaving 4 bases not matched to a gene.

The chain carries TRBV11-2 and TRBJ2-7; D is undetermined. The CDR3 runs 14 residues. Trimming removed 6 bases from V and 4 bases from J, with 16 bases in between. CDR1 is SGHAT, CDR2 FQNNGV, per germline. As DNA, the CDR3 is TGTGCCAGCAGGCCCCAAGGCAGGCTATACGAGCAGTACGTC. It yields the protein CASRPQGRLYEQYV.

Written as DNA, the CDR3 is TGCAGTGCTAGACTCCGTGACTTTTGGGCAGATACGCAGTATTTT. Translated, it gives CSARLRDFWADTQYF. The V gene is TRBV20-1, the J gene TRBJ2-3; D gene uncertain. The CDR3 runs to 15 residues. Per germline, CDR1 DFQATT and CDR2 SNEGSKA (reference sequence). Deletions cut 2 bases from V and 4 bases from J, with 16 bases between.

This clonotype was seen only a few times. CDR3 protein: CSASIATNEKLFF. The CDR3 DNA reads TGCAGTGCTAGCATTGCAACTAATGAAAAACTGTTTTTT. The rearrangement uses TRBV20-1 and TRBJ1-4, with D unclear. The germline V and J ends were trimmed by 3 bases and 0 bases, with 5 bases remaining between them. The CDR3 runs 13 residues. The germline V gene has CDR1 DFQATT and CDR2 SNEGSKA (reference sequence).

This chain connects TRBV2 to TRBJ2-3; D perhaps matches TRBD2 (7 bases). The V end lost 10 bases, the J end lost 0 bases, and 17 bases lay between the germline ends. Germline CDR1 and CDR2: SNHLY and FYNNEI. The CDR3 sequence is 15 residues long. CDR3 coding DNA: TGTGCCATCCACCGGGGGGACACTAGCACAGATACGCAGTATTTT. Translated, it gives CAIHRGDTSTDTQYF.

This chain uses TRBV6-5 with TRBJ1-1, with D unclear. Per germline, CDR1 MNHEY and CDR2 SVGAGI. Trimming removed 4 bases from V and 6 bases from J, with 9 bases in between. This CDR3 is 12 amino acids long. The CDR3 loop is CASSSSPPEAFF. The CDR3 DNA follows: TGTGCCAGCAGTTCGAGCCCCCCTGAAGCTTTCTTT.

This clonotype was observed a few times. This chain uses TRBV9 with TRBJ2-1; the match to TRBD2 covers 9 bases. Germline CDR1 reads SGDLS; CDR2 reads YYNGEE. This CDR3 region has 15 residues. V shed 0 bases and J 10 bases; nucleotides not matched to a gene: 8. For the CDR3, the DNA is TGTGCCAGCAGCGTAGCTGCGGGGGGGCAATACGAGCAGTTCTTC. As protein: CASSVAAGGQYEQFF.

This clonotype was seen more than once but under ten times. The CDR3 bases are TGTGCCAGCAGCTTACCCGCCCGGACTAGCGGGGGGCATCAAGATACGCAGTATTTT. Its translation is CASSLPARTSGGHQDTQYF. V usage is TRBV11-1 and J usage is TRBJ2-3, with 14 nucleotides matching TRBD2. The CDR3 totals 19 residues. Germline-derived CDR1 and CDR2 are SGHAT and FQDESV (reference sequence). V trimming: 2 bases; J trimming: 5 bases; junction bases outside the gene matches: 12.

The chain uses TRBV5-1 and TRBJ1-1; TRBD1 agrees at 9 bases. V shed 0 bases, J shed 9 bases, and the junction held 6 bases outside the gene matches. Germline CDR1 is SGHRS and CDR2 is YFSETQ. This CDR3 region has 14 residues. The CDR3 here is CASSLGQGVIKAFF. The CDR3 region has the DNA TGCGCCAGCAGCTTGGGACAGGGGGTGATAAAAGCTTTCTTT.

This clonotype has ten or more counts. This rearrangement joins TRBV6-1 to TRBJ2-1; 10 bases line up with TRBD2. The V and J ends lost 6 bases and 5 bases, in that order; junction bases with no gene match: 10. The length of the CDR3 is 16 residues. Looked up from germline, CDR1 is MNHNS and CDR2 is SASEGT. DNA for the CDR3: TGTGCCAGCAGCCGTACGGGACTAGCGAGAGACAATGAGCAGTTCTTC. Protein sequence: CASSRTGLARDNEQFF.

This rearrangement joins TRBV7-2 to TRBJ2-4; possible D gene TRBD2, 6 bases. Trimming removed 5 bases at V and 9 bases at J, with 17 bases between. Germline CDR1 SGHTA, CDR2 FQGNSA. The CDR3 contains 14 residues. CDR3 sequence: CASSPTFGGGIQYF. The CDR3, as DNA: TGTGCCAGCAGCCCTACCTTCGGGGGTGGCATTCAGTACTTC.

J is TRBJ2-1 and V is TRBV5-1, with D unresolved. Trimming left V 5 bases short and J 0 bases short, with 12 bases between. Per the germline V gene, CDR1 is SGHRS and CDR2 is YFSETQ. The CDR3 loop spans 15 amino acids. The CDR3 DNA is TGCGCCAGCAGTGAGGAGCCTACCTCCTACAATGAGCAGTTCTTC. Residues: CASSEEPTSYNEQFF.

The V call is TRBV4-1, the J call TRBJ2-5; the match to TRBD2 covers 9 bases. Per the germline V gene, CDR1 is MGHRA and CDR2 is YSYEKL. V shed 3 bases, J shed 1 base, and the junction held 9 bases outside the gene matches. The CDR3 is 17 residues long. CDR3 residues: CASSQVRAGGSQETQYF. The CDR3 DNA reads TGCGCCAGCAGCCAGGTTCGAGCGGGGGGTAGCCAAGAGACCCAGTACTTC.